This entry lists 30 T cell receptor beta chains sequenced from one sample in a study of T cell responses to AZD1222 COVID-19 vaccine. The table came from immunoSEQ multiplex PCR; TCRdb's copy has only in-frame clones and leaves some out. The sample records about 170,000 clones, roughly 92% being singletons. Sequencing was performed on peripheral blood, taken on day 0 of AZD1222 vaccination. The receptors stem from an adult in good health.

CDR3 in amino acids: CASSQESRDGNREQYF. In nucleotides, the CDR3 is TGTGCCAGCAGCCAAGAAAGCAGGGACGGGAACCGCGAGCAGTACTTC. The chain employs TRBV14 and TRBJ2-7; D tentatively reads TRBD1 or TRBD2 (5 bases each). The CDR3 sequence is 16 residues long. The V end lost 0 bases, the J end lost 6 bases, and 18 bases lay between the germline ends. The germline gives CDR1 SGHDN, CDR2 FVKESK.

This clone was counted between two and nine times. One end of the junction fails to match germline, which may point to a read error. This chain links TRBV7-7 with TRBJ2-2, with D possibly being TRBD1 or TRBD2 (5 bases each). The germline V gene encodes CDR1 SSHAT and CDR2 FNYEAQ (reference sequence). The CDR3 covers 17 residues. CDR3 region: CASSSQPGTGNTGELFF. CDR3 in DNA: TGTGCTAGCAGCTCGCAACCCGGGACGGGGAACACCGGGGAGCTGTTTTTT.

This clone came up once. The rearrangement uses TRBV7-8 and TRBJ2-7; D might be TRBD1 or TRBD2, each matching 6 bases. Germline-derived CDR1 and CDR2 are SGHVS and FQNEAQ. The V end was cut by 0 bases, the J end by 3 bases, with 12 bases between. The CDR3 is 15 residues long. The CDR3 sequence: CASSLAGGLIYEQYF. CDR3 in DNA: TGTGCCAGCAGCTTAGCGGGGGGCCTAATCTACGAGCAGTACTTC.

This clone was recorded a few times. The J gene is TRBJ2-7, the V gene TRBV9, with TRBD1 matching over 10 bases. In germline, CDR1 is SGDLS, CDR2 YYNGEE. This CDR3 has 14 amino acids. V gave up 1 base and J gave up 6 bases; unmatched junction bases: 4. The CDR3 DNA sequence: TGTGCCAGCAGCGTACGGGACAGGGGTGCCGAGCAGTACTTC. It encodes CASSVRDRGAEQYF.

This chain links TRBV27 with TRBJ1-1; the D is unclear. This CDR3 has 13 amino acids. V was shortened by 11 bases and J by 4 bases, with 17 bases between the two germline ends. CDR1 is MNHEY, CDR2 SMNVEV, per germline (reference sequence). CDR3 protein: CACSAGQPTEAFF. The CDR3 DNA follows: TGTGCCTGCTCGGCCGGGCAACCCACTGAAGCTTTCTTT.

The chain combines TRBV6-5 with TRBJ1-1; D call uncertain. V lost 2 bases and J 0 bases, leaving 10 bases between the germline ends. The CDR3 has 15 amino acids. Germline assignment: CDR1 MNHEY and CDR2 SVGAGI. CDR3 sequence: CASSYEANLNTEAFF. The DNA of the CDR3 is TGTGCCAGCAGTTACGAGGCCAACTTGAACACTGAAGCTTTCTTT.

Here the CDR3 reads CASSGLRQYGYTF. In DNA, the CDR3 is TGCGCCAGCTCAGGGCTACGGCAATATGGCTACACCTTC. The V gene is TRBV4-3, the J gene TRBJ1-2; maybe TRBD1 (5 bases). Trimming cost V 8 bases and J 5 bases, with 15 bases left between them. Germline CDR1 reads LGHNA; CDR2 reads YSLEER. This CDR3 contains 13 residues.

In DNA, the CDR3 is TGTGCCAGCTCATCAACCGGGAACTGGCTGTTTTTT. Translated, it gives CASSSTGNWLFF. This chain connects TRBV18 to TRBJ2-2, with D possibly being TRBD2 (5 bases). The CDR3 covers 12 residues. Germline-derived CDR1 and CDR2 are KGHSH and LQKENI. Trimming shortened V by 5 bases and J by 13 bases, and 14 bases separated the two germline ends.

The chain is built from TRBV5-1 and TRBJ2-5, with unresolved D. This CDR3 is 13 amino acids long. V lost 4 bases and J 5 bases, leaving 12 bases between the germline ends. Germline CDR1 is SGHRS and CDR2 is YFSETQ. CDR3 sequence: CASSPPPLETQYF. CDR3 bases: TGCGCCAGCAGCCCGCCCCCTTTGGAGACCCAGTACTTC.

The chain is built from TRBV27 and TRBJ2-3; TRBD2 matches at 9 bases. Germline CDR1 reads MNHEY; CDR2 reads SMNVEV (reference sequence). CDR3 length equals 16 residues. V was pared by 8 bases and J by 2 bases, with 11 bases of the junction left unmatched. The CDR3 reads CASGSYLAGYTDTQYF. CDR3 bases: TGTGCCAGCGGCTCGTATCTAGCGGGATACACAGATACGCAGTATTTT.

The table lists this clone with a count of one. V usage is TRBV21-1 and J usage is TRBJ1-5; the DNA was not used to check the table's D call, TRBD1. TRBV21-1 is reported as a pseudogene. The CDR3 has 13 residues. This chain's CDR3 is CASSPRGTQPQHF. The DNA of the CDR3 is TGTGCCAGCAGCCCCAGGGGGACTCAGCCCCAGCATTTT.

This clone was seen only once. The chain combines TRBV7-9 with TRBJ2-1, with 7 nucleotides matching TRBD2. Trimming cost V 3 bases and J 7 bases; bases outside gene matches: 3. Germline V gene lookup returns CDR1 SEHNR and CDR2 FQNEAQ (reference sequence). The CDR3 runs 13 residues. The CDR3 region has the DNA TGTGCCAGCAGCTTGGGGGGGAAGAATGAGCAGTTCTTC. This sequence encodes CASSLGGKNEQFF.

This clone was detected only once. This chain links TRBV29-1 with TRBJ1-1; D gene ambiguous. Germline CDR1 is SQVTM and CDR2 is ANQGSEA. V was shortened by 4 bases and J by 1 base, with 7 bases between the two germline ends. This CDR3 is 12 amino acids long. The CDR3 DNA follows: TGCAGCGTTGGTAGTACGAACACTGAAGCTTTCTTT. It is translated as CSVGSTNTEAFF.

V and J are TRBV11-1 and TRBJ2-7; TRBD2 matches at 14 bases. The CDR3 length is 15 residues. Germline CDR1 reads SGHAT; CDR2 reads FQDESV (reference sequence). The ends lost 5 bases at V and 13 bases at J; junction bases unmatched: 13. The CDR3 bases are TGTGCCAGCAGCCAAACTCGGACTAGCGGGGGGCCTTTATACTTC. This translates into CASSQTRTSGGPLYF.

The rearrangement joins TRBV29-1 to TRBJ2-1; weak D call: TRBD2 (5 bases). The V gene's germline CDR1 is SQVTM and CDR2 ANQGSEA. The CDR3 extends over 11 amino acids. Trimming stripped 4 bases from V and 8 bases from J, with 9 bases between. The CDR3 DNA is TGCAGCGTTGTAGAGGGCTATGAGCAGTTCTTC. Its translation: CSVVEGYEQFF.

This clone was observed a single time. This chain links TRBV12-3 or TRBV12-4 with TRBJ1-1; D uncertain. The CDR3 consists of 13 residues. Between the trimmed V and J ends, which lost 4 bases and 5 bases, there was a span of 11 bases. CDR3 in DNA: TGTGCCAGCAGTTCCGACACGGGGACTGAAGCTTTCTTT. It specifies CASSSDTGTEAFF.

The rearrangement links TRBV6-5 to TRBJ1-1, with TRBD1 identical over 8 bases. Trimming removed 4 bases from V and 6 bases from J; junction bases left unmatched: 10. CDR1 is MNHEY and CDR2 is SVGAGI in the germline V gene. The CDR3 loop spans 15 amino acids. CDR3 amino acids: CASSSPGQASPEAFF. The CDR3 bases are TGTGCCAGCAGTTCGCCGGGACAGGCGAGCCCTGAAGCTTTCTTT.

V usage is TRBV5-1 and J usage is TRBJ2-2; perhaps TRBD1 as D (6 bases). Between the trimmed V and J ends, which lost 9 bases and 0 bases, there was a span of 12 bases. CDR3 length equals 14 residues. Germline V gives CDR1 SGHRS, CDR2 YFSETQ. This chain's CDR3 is CATTGFPNTGELFF. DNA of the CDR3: TGCGCCACTACAGGGTTCCCGAACACCGGGGAGCTGTTTTTT.

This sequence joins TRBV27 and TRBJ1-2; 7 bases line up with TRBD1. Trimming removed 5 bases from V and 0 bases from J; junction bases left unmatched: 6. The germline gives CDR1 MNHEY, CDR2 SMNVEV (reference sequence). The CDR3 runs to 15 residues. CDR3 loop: CASSPSTGTNYGYTF. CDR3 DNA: TGTGCCAGCAGTCCGTCGACAGGGACTAACTATGGCTACACCTTC.

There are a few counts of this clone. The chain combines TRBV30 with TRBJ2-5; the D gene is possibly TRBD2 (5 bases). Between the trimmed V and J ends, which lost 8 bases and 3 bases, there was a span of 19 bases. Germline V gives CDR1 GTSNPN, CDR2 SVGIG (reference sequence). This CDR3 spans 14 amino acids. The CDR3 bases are TGTGCCGGAGGACCAGCGCATAGAAAAGAGACCCAGTACTTC. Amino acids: CAGGPAHRKETQYF.

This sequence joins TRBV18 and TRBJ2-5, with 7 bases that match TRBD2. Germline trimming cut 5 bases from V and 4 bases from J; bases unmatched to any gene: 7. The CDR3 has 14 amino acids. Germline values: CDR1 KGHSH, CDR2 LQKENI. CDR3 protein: CASSGGRAPETQYF. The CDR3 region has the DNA TGTGCCAGCTCAGGAGGGAGGGCCCCAGAGACCCAGTACTTC.

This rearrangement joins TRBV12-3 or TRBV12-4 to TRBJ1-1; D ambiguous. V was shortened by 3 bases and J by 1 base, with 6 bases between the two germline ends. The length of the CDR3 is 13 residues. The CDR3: CASSFNPNTEAFF. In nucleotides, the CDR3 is TGTGCCAGCAGTTTTAATCCGAACACTGAAGCTTTCTTT.

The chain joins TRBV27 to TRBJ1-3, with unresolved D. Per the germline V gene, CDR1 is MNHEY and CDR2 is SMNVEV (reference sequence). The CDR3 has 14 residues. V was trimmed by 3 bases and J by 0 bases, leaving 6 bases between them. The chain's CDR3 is CASSLAGSGNTIYF. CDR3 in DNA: TGTGCCAGCAGTTTGGCGGGCTCTGGAAACACCATATATTTT.

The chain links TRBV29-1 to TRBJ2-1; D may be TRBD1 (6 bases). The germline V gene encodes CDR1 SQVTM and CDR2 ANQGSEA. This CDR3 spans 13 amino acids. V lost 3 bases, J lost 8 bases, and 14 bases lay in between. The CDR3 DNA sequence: TGCAGCGTTGAGCCTCAGGGGTGGGATGAGCAGTTCTTC. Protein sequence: CSVEPQGWDEQFF.

The chain's CDR3 is CASSLQTGGAETQYF. The CDR3 bases are TGTGCCAGCAGCCTCCAGACAGGGGGCGCAGAGACCCAGTACTTC. The chain combines TRBV7-2 with TRBJ2-5, with 10 bases aligning to TRBD1. CDR1 is SGHTA, CDR2 FQGNSA, per germline. The CDR3 totals 15 residues. The V gene end was trimmed by 5 bases and the J gene end by 4 bases; junction bases not matched to a gene: 7.

The CDR3 loop is CASSMGGSGANVLTF. Here the CDR3 DNA reads TGTGCCAGTAGTATGGGGGGCTCTGGGGCCAACGTCCTGACTTTC. This chain links TRBV19 with TRBJ2-6; possible D gene TRBD2, 6 bases. Trimming pared 3 bases from V and 0 bases from J, leaving 6 bases between. Germline-derived CDR1 and CDR2 are LNHDA and SQIVND (reference sequence). The CDR3 is 15 residues long.

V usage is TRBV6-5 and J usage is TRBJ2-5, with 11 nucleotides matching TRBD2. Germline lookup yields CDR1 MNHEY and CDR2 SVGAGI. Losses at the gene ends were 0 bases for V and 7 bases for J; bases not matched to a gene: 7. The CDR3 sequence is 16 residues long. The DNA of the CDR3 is TGTGCCAGCAGTTACTCGACTAGCGGGGTCACGGGGACCCAGTACTTC. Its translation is CASSYSTSGVTGTQYF.

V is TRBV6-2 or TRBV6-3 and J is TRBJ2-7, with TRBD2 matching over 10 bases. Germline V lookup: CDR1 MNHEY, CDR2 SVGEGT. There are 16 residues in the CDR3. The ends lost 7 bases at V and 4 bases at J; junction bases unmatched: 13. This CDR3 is CASTPGASGRWYEQYF. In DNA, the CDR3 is TGTGCCAGCACCCCGGGGGCTAGCGGGAGATGGTACGAGCAGTACTTC.

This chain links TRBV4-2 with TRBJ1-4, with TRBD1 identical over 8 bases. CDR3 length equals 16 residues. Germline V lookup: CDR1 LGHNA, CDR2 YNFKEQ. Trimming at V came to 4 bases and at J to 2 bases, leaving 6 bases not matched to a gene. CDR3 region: CASSPQGDRTNEKLFF. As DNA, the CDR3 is TGTGCCAGCAGCCCACAGGGGGATCGGACTAATGAAAAACTGTTTTTT.

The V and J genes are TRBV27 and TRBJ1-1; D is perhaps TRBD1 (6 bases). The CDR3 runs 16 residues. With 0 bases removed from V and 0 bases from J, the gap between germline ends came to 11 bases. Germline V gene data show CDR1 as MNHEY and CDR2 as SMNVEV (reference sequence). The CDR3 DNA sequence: TGTGCCAGCAGTTTATCCTGGACAGAAGTGAACACTGAAGCTTTCTTT. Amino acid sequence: CASSLSWTEVNTEAFF.